This is a list of T cell receptor beta chains from one sample in a study of a mutant IDH1 vaccine in newly diagnosed glioma. Method: immunoSEQ multiplex PCR; TCRdb's copy keeps in-frame clones and lacks some. The sample includes roughly 38,000 clones, 60% to 80% of them seen just once. The sample here was PBMCs, taken from a glioma patient treated with radiotherapy, temozolomide or both. Receptor source: a man aged 40-49 years with glioma. Some clones in this sample may be carry-over from other donors' samples. Both conserved end residues are part of each CDR3. A D gene is named only where the DNA matches it firmly. Expanded clones get a size class; other rows say once, few or many, or leave the size out.

CDR3aa,j_gene,v_gene,abundance,d_gene
CASSIHSAGPNQETQYF,TRBJ2-5,TRBV19,-,-
CASSLVGQNTEAFF,TRBJ1-1,TRBV5-4,-,-
CACPRGGVNSPLHF,TRBJ1-6,TRBV30,-,-
CASSPDRGGPDTQYF,TRBJ2-3,TRBV19,-,TRBD1
CASSLIAEGTDTQYF,TRBJ2-3,TRBV5-1,-,-
CASSAQGAIVTGELFF,TRBJ2-2,TRBV25-1,-,TRBD1
CANLGTEGEGDTATNEKLFF,TRBJ1-4,TRBV12-1,-,-
CASSLGRNAGELFF,TRBJ2-2,TRBV5-4,-,-
CASSEAIGLAGGADTQYF,TRBJ2-3,TRBV2,-,TRBD2
CASSPGNGGTGGYEQYF,TRBJ2-7,TRBV4-2,-,TRBD1
CASSEIADRGRGTGELFF,TRBJ2-2,TRBV25-1,-,TRBD1
CASSLALGGPTDTQYF,TRBJ2-3,TRBV7-6,-,-
CASSQDSLVAFF,TRBJ1-1,TRBV5-4,few,-
CASRPSGTDNEKLFF,TRBJ1-4,TRBV5-6,few,TRBD1
CASSALTGSGNTIYF,TRBJ1-3,TRBV9,-,TRBD1
CASSVDTGTTEAFF,TRBJ1-1,TRBV9,-,-
CASSVGTEHHYEQYF,TRBJ2-7,TRBV9,-,TRBD1
CASSIRRGNTGELFF,TRBJ2-2,TRBV19,-,-
CAWSVTLLSSYNSPLHF,TRBJ1-6,TRBV30,-,-
CASSLDGGATEAFF,TRBJ1-1,TRBV7-8,-,-
CASPGQGAAGANVLTF,TRBJ2-6,TRBV30,-,TRBD1
CASSSGWYGDEQFF,TRBJ2-1,TRBV5-1,-,-
CASSPFGELNTEAFF,TRBJ1-1,TRBV18,-,-
CAISQPGQETQYF,TRBJ2-5,TRBV10-3,-,-
CASSLAGKRQRDTQYF,TRBJ2-3,TRBV5-4,-,-
CASTPGYGTEAFF,TRBJ1-1,TRBV2,-,-
CASSVHGESYEQYF,TRBJ2-7,TRBV9,once,-
CASSLDGAPGGNTIYF,TRBJ1-3,TRBV5-1,-,-
CASSSGSFHTGELFF,TRBJ2-2,TRBV7-2,-,-
CASSTMTDTEAFF,TRBJ1-1,TRBV11-3,-,-
CASSDPPGTSGGAGETQYF,TRBJ2-5,TRBV6-1,-,TRBD2